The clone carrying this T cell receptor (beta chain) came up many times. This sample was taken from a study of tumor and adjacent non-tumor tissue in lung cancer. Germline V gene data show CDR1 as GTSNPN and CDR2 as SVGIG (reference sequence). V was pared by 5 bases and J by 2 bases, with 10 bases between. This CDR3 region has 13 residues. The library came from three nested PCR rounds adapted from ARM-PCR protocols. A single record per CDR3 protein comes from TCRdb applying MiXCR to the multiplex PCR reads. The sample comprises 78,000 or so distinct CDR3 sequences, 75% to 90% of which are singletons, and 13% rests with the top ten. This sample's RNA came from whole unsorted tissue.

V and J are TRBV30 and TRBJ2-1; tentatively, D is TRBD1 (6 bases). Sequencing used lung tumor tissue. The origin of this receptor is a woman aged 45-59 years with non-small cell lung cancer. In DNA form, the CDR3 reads TGTGCCTGGGTACAGGGCGCCTACAATGAGCAGTTCTTC. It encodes CAWVQGAYNEQFF.